This T cell receptor (beta chain) was retrieved from a study of graft-versus-host responses after intestinal transplantation. Processing released intraepithelial and lamina propria lymphocytes from the graft tissue. The assay was immunoSEQ multiplex PCR, and TCRdb's table has in-frame clones only and misses some. The profile covers roughly 15,000 clones, with roughly 74% appearing a single time and over 7% taken by the ten largest. Sample: ileum tissue, taken 16 days after intestinal transplant. The TCR originated in a human patient who received an intestinal transplant, so some T cells may come from the graft donor.

The CDR3 DNA reads as TGTGCCAGCAGGATAACAGGGGGCGCGGGCTACACCTTC. This sequence encodes CASRITGGAGYTF. J is TRBJ1-2 and V is TRBV6-5, with 9 bases aligning to TRBD1. This CDR3 has 13 amino acids. V trimming: 6 bases; J trimming: 8 bases; junction bases outside the gene matches: 7. The germline V gene has CDR1 MNHEY and CDR2 SVGAGI.